This T cell receptor beta chain came from a study of blood T cell repertoires in COVID-19. Data came from immunoSEQ multiplex PCR; TCRdb stores just in-frame clones and leaves some out. The sample holds about 87,000 clones, about 92% seen once. Trimming left V 5 bases short and J 4 bases short, with 14 bases between. Germline V gene sequence: CDR1 SGHKS, CDR2 YYEKEE (reference sequence). CDR3 length: 14 amino acids. The TCR comes from a man between 18 and 29 years old with COVID-19, enrolled during active disease. Sequencing was done on a sample of peripheral blood. This chain joins TRBV5-5 and TRBJ2-3; D may be TRBD1 (5 bases). CDR3 residues: CASSLPGWPDTQYF. CDR3 coding DNA: TGTGCCAGCAGTCTGCCAGGGTGGCCAGATACGCAGTATTTT.